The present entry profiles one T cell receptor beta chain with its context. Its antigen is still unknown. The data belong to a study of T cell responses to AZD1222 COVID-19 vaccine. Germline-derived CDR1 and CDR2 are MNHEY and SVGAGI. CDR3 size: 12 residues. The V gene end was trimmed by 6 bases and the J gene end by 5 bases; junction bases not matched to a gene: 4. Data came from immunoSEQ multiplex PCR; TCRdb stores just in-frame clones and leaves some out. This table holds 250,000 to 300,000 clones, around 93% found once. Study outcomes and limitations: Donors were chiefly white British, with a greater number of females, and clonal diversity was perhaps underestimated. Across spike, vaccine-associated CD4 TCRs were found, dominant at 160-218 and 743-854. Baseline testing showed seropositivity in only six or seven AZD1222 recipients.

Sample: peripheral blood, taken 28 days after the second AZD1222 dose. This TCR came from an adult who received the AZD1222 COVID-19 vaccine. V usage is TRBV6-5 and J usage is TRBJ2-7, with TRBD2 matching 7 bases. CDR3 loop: CASSREGDEQYF. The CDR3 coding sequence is TGTGCCAGCAGCAGGGAGGGTGACGAGCAGTACTTC.